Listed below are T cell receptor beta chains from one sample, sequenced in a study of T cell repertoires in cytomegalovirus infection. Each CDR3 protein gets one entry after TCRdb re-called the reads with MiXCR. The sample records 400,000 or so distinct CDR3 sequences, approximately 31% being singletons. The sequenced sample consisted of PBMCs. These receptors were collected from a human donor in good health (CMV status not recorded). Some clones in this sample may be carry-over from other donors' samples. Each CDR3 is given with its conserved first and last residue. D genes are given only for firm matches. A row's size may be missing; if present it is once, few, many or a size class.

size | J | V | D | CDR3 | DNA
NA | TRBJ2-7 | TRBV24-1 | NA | CATSDNRLSGYEQYF | TGTGCCACCAGTGATAACCGCCTTAGCGGCTACGAGCAGTACTTC
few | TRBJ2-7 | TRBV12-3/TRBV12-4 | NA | CASSPGLLYEQYF | TGTGCCAGCAGCCCGGGACTTTTGTACGAGCAGTACTTC
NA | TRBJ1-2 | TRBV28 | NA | CASSLPVYGYTF | TGTGCCAGCAGTTTACCGGTATATGGCTACACCTTC
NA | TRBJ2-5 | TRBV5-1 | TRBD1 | CASKQGDREETQYF | TGCGCCAGCAAGCAGGGCGACAGGGAAGAGACCCAGTACTTC
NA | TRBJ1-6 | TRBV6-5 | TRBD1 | CASTTGTGVNSPLHF | TGTGCCAGCACGACTGGGACAGGGGTCAATTCACCCCTCCACTTT
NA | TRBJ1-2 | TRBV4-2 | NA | CASSLPSLAGGRVTNYGYTF | TGTGCCAGCAGCCTGCCCTCGTTGGCGGGGGGACGGGTTACGAACTATGGCTACACCTTC
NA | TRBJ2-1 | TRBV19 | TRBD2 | CASSIGTSGHNKQFF | TGTGCCAGTAGTATAGGGACTAGCGGACACAATAAGCAGTTCTTC
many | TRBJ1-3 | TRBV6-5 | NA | CASSYSIPGVSGNTIYF | TGTGCCAGCAGTTACTCGATCCCAGGCGTTTCTGGAAACACCATATATTTT
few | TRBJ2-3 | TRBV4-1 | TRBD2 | CASSQAPSGASTDTQYF | TGCGCCAGCAGCCAAGCTCCTAGCGGGGCTAGCACAGATACGCAGTATTTT
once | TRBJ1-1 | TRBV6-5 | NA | CATQGTLKDSMDTEAFF | TGTGCCACCCAAGGGACCCTGAAAGACTCTATGGACACTGAAGCTTTCTTT
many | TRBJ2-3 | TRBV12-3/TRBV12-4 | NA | CASREGGDTQYF | TGTGCCAGCAGAGAGGGCGGAGATACGCAGTATTTT
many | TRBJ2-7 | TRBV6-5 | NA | CASNQDGMPLGEQYF | TGTGCCAGCAACCAAGACGGGATGCCCTTGGGGGAGCAGTACTTC
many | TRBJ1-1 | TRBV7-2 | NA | CASSLAQTQNTEAFF | TGTGCCAGCAGCTTAGCCCAGACCCAGAACACTGAAGCTTTCTTT
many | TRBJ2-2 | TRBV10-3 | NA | CAISERQGGPGELFF | TGTGCCATCAGTGAACGGCAGGGAGGCCCCGGGGAGCTGTTTTTT
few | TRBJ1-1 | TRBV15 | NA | CATSRDLAGPTEAFF | TGTGCCACCAGCAGAGATCTAGCAGGGCCCACTGAAGCTTTCTTT
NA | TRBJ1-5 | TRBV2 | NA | CASSGDGVIQPQHF | TGTGCCAGCAGTGGGGACGGGGTCATACAGCCCCAGCATTTT
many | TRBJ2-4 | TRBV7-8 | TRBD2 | CASSFGGDIQYF | TGTGCCAGCAGCTTTGGGGGGGACATTCAGTACTTC
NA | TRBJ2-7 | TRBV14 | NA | CASSPTRIGEQYF | TGTGCCAGCAGCCCTACCCGGATAGGAGAGCAGTACTTC
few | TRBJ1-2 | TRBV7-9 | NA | CASRVRAESGYTF | TGTGCCAGCAGAGTCCGGGCGGAGAGTGGCTACACCTTC
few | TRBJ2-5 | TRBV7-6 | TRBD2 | CASSLSGSGGGQETQYF | TGTGCCAGCAGCTTATCGGGTAGCGGGGGGGGACAAGAGACCCAGTACTTC
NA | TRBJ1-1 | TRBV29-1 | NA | CRSMAGGSEAFF | TGCAGATCCATGGCGGGAGGGTCTGAAGCTTTCTTT
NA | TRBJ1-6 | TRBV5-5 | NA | CASSFSAHDSPLHF | TGTGCCAGCAGCTTTTCGGCCCACGATTCACCCCTCCACTTT
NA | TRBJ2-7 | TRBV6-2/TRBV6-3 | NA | CASSYPLAVRSYEEYF | TGTGCCAGCAGTTACCCACTCGCGGTCCGTTCCTACGAGGAGTACTTC
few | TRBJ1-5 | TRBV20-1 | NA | CSARETASNQPQHF | TGCAGTGCTAGAGAAACGGCGAGCAATCAGCCCCAGCATTTT
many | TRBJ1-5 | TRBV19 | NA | CASNIDGLNQPQHF | TGTGCCAGTAACATTGACGGATTAAATCAGCCCCAGCATTTT
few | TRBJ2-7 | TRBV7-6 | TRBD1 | CASSLQGEIYEQYF | TGTGCCAGCAGCTTACAGGGGGAGATCTACGAGCAGTACTTC
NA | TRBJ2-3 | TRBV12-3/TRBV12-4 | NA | CASSFGGPQRTQYF | TGTGCCAGCAGTTTCGGGGGCCCTCAAAGAACGCAGTATTTT
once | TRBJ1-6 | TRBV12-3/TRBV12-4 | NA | CASSDAVSSPLQF | TGTGCCAGCAGCGATGCAGTTAGTTCACCCCTCCAATTT
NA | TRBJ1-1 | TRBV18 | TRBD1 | CASSPLYYRGTSNTEAFF | TGTGCCAGCTCACCCTTATACTACAGGGGGACATCGAACACTGAAGCTTTCTTT